The T cell receptor beta chain described here comes from a study of blood T cell repertoires in COVID-19. The assay was immunoSEQ multiplex PCR, and TCRdb's table has in-frame clones only and misses some. Of some 160,000 clones in the sample, 80% were seen once. As to this clone: In the same sample, other DNA sequences code for this CDR3.

V shed 2 bases and J shed 4 bases, with 6 bases lying between them. Germline CDR1 and CDR2: KGHSH and LQKENI. There are 13 residues in the CDR3. J is TRBJ1-5 and V is TRBV18; D possibly corresponds to TRBD1 (6 bases). Sequenced input: PBMCs or T cells enriched from blood (not recorded which). The clonotype originates from a woman aged 60 to 75 who had recovered from COVID-19. The CDR3 region has the DNA TGTGCCAGCTCACCAGGACAGAATCAGCCCCAGCATTTT. Its translation is CASSPGQNQPQHF.